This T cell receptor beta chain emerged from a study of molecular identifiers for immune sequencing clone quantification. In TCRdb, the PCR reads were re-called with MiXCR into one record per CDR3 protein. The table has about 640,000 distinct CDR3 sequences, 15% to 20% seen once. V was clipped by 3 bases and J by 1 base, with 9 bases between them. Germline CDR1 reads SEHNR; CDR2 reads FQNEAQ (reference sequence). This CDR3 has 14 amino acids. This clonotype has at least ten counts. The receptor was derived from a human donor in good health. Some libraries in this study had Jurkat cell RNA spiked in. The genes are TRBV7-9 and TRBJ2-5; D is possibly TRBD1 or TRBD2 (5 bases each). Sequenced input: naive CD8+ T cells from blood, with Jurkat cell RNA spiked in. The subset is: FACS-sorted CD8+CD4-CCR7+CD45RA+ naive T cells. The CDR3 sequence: CASSLIGAQETQYF. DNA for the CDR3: TGTGCCAGCAGCTTGATCGGGGCCCAAGAGACCCAGTACTTC.